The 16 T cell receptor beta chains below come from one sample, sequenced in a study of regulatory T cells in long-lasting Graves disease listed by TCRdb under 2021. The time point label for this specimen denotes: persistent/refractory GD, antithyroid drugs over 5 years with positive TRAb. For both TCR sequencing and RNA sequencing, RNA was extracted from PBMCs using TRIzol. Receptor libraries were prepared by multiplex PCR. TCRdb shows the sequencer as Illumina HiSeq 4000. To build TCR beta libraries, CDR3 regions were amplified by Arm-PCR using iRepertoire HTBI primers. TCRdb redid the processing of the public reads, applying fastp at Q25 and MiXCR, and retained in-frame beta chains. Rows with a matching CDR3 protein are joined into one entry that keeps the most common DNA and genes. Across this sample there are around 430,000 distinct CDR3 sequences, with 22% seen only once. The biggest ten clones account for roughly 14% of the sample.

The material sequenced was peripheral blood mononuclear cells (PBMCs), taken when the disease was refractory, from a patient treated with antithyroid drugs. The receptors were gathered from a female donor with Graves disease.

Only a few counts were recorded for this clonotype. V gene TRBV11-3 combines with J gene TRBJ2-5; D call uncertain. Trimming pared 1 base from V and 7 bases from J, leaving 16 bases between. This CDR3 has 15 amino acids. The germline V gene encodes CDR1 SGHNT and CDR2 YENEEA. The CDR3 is CASSLGLEPYGTQYF. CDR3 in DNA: TGTGCCAGCAGCTTAGGCCTAGAGCCCTATGGGACCCAGTACTTC.

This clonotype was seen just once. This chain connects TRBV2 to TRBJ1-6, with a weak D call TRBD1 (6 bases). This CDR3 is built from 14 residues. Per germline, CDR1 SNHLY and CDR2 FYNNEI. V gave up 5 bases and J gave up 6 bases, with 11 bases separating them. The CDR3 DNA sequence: TGTGCCAGCAGTTTGCCGGACAGTAATTCACCCCTCCACTTT. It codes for CASSLPDSNSPLHF.

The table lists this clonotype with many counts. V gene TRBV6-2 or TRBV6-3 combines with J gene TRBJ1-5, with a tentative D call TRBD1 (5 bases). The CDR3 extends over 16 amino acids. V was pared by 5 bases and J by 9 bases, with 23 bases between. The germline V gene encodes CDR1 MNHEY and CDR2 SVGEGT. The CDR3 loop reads CASSEEGLGPGWPQHF. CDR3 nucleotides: TGTGCCAGCAGTGAAGAAGGTTTGGGGCCAGGGTGGCCCCAGCATTTT.

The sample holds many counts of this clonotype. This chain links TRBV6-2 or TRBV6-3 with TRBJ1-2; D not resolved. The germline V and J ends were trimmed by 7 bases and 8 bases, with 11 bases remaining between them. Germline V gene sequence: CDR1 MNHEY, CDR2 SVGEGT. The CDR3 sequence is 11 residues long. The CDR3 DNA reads TGTGCCAGCAACAAGGAAGGAGGCTACACCTTC. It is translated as CASNKEGGYTF.

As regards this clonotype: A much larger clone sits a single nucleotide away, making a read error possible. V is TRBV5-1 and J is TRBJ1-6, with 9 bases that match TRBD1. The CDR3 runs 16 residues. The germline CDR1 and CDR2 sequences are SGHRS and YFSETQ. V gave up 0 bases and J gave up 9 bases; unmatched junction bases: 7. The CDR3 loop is CASSLDPLDRGSPLHF. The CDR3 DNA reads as TGCGCCAGCAGCTTGGATCCTCTGGACAGGGGTTCACCCCTCCACTTT.

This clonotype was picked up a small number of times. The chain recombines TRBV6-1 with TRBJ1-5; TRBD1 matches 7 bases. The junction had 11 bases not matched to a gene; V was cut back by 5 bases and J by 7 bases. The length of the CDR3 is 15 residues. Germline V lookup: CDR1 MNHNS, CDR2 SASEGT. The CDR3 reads CASSRTGLGWQPQHF. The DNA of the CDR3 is TGTGCCAGCAGTCGGACAGGCCTCGGGTGGCAGCCCCAGCATTTT.

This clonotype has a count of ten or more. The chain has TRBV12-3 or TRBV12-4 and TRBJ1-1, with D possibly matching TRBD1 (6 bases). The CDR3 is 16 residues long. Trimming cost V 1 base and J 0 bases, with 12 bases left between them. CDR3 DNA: TGTGCCAGCAGTTTAGAGGGGGGACGGATGAACACTGAAGCTTTCTTT. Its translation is CASSLEGGRMNTEAFF.

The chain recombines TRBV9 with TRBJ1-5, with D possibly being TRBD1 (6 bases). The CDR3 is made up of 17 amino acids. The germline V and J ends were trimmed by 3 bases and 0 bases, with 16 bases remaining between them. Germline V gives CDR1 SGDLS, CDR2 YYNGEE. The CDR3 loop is CASSAGTPVYSNQPQHF. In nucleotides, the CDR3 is TGTGCCAGCAGCGCCGGGACACCCGTTTATAGCAATCAGCCCCAGCATTTT.

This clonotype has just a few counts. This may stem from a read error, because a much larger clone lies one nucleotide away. The CDR3 sequence is CVSRGGYEQYF. For the CDR3, the DNA is TGTGTCAGCAGGGGGGGGTACGAGCAGTACTTC. The rearrangement joins TRBV11-2 to TRBJ2-7; D is perhaps TRBD1 or TRBD2 (7 bases each). This CDR3 has 11 residues. The germline CDR1 and CDR2 sequences are SGHAT and FQNNGV.

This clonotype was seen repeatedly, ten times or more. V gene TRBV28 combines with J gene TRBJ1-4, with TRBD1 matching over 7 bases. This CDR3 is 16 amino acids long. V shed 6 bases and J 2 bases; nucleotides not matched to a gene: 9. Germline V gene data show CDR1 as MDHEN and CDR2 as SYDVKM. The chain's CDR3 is CASRDREGGTNEKLFF. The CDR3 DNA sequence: TGTGCCAGCAGAGACAGGGAAGGGGGGACTAATGAAAAACTGTTTTTT.

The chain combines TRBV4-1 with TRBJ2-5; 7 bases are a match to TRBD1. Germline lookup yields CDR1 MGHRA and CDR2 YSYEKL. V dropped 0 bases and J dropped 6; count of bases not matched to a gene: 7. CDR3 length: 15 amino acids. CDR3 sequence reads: CASSQDSQGVKTQYF. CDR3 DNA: TGCGCCAGCAGCCAAGATAGCCAGGGGGTGAAGACCCAGTACTTC.

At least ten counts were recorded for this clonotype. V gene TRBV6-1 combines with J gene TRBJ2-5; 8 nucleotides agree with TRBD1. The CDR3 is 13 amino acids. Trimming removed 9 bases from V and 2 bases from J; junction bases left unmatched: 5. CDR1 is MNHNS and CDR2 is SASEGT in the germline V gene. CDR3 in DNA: TGTGCCAGTGACAGGGGATGGCAAGAGACCCAGTACTTC. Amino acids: CASDRGWQETQYF.

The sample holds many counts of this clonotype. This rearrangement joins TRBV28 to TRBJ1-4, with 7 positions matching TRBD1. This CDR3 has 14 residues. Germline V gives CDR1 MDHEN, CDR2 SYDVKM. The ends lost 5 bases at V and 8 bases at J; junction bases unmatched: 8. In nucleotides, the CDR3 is TGTGCCAGCAGTATACAGGGGTTGGAGGAAAAACTGTTTTTT. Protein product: CASSIQGLEEKLFF.

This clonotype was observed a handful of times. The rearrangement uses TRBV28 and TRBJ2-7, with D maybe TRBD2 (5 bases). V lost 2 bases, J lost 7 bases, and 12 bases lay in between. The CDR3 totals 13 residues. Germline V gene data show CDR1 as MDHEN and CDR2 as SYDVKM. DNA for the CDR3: TGTGCCAGCAGTTTAAATGGGCCGGGGGAGCAGTACTTC. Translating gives CASSLNGPGEQYF.

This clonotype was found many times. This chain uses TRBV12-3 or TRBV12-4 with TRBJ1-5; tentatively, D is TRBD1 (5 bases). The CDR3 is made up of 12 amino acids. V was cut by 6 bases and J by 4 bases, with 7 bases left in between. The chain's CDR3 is CASRGENQPQHF. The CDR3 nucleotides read TGTGCCAGCAGGGGGGAAAATCAGCCCCAGCATTTT.

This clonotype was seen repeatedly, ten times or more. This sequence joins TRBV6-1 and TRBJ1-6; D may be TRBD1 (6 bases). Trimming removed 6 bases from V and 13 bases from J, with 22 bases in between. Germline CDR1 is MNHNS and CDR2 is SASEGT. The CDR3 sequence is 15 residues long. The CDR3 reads CASSLRTEWVRPLHF. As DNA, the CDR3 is TGTGCCAGCAGCCTACGGACAGAATGGGTGAGGCCCCTCCACTTT.